One and the same sample provided the 22 T cell receptor beta chains below, sequenced in a study of T cells in tuberculosis. Libraries were prepared by immunoSEQ multiplex PCR; TCRdb keeps only in-frame clonotypes and omits some of them. The top ten hold around 5.7% of the sample, which has roughly 28,000 clones, 90% seen once. Source material: PBMCs. Source of these receptors: a donor aged 10-30 years with latent tuberculosis or without tuberculosis infection.

The gene calls are TRBV10-3 and TRBJ1-1; D not certain. The CDR3 contains 14 residues. V was trimmed by 3 bases and J by 2 bases, leaving 10 bases between them. The germline CDR1 and CDR2 sequences are ENHRY and SYGVKD. DNA of the CDR3: TGTGCCATCAGTGACACGGCTAGCAACACTGAAGCTTTCTTT. This codes for CAISDTASNTEAFF.

The chain has TRBV7-3 and TRBJ1-3; no definite D call. Between the trimmed V and J ends, which lost 2 bases and 0 bases, there was a span of 8 bases. The CDR3 totals 15 residues. Germline values: CDR1 SGHTA, CDR2 FQGTGA. CDR3 protein: CASSLRVFSGNTIYF. DNA for the CDR3: TGTGCCAGCAGCTTACGGGTCTTCTCTGGAAACACCATATATTTT.

V and J are TRBV28 and TRBJ1-2, with 9 bases lining up with TRBD1. The germline CDR1 and CDR2 sequences are MDHEN and SYDVKM. The length of the CDR3 is 12 residues. The ends lost 8 bases at V and 2 bases at J; junction bases unmatched: 0. The CDR3 sequence: CASGTGNYGYTF. The CDR3 region has the DNA TGTGCCAGCGGGACAGGGAACTATGGCTACACCTTC.

V and J are TRBV5-1 and TRBJ1-6, with D unclear. V was trimmed by 0 bases and J by 11 bases, leaving 12 bases between them. This CDR3 has 14 residues. The germline CDR1 and CDR2 sequences are SGHRS and YFSETQ. The CDR3 loop reads CASSLETIAAPLHF. The CDR3 DNA reads TGCGCCAGCAGCTTGGAAACCATCGCGGCACCCCTCCACTTT.

The chain joins TRBV7-9 to TRBJ1-1; tentative D call: TRBD1 (5 bases). The V end was cut by 9 bases, the J end by 3 bases, with 20 bases between. CDR1 is SEHNR, CDR2 FQNEAQ, per germline (reference sequence). The CDR3 has 15 amino acids. The DNA for the CDR3 is TGTGCCAGTACCCCCCGGGGCGGGGGAGACACTGAAGCTTTCTTT. Translating it yields CASTPRGGGDTEAFF.

This chain connects TRBV7-8 to TRBJ1-5; TRBD1 matches 8 bases. CDR1 and CDR2 (germline): SGHVS, FQNEAQ. Unmatched junction bases numbered 12, after V lost 5 bases and J lost 0 bases. The length of the CDR3 is 18 residues. The CDR3 is CASSPGQGGPYSNQPQHF. CDR3 DNA: TGTGCCAGCAGCCCAGGACAGGGTGGGCCCTATAGCAATCAGCCCCAGCATTTT.

The chain employs TRBV11-2 and TRBJ2-7, with D tentatively TRBD1 (5 bases). The CDR3 runs to 14 residues. V lost 3 bases and J lost 3, with 12 bases in between. Germline V gene data show CDR1 as SGHAT and CDR2 as FQNNGV. The CDR3 nucleotides read TGTGCCAGCAGCTTCTCCCAGGGATACTACGAGCAGTACTTC. Translating it yields CASSFSQGYYEQYF. The whole variable domain, filled in from reference TRBV11-2 and TRBJ2-7, reads EAGVAQSPRYKIIEKRQSVAFWCNPISGHATLYWYQQILGQGPKLLIQFQNNGVVDDSQLPKDRFSAERLKGVDSTLKIQPAKLEDSAVYLCASSFSQGYYEQYFGPGTRLTVT.

V and J are TRBV5-6 and TRBJ2-1, with D tentatively TRBD1 (5 bases). Looked up from germline, CDR1 is SGHDT and CDR2 is YYEEEE. This CDR3 is built from 12 residues. V was shortened by 5 bases and J by 12 bases, with 15 bases between the two germline ends. The CDR3 nucleotides read TGTGCCAGCAGGTTGCAAGGGGCGGTGCAGTTCTTC. Its protein is CASRLQGAVQFF.

This chain joins TRBV9 and TRBJ1-3; TRBD1 might be the D (5 bases). V lost 0 bases and J lost 1, with 8 bases in between. The CDR3 contains 15 residues. Looked up from germline, CDR1 is SGDLS and CDR2 is YYNGEE. The CDR3 DNA is TGTGCCAGCAGCGTAGATGGGGGGTCTGGAAACACCATATATTTT. This encodes CASSVDGGSGNTIYF.

V is TRBV7-3 and J is TRBJ2-1; D possibly corresponds to TRBD1 (7 bases). Germline V gene sequence: CDR1 SGHTA, CDR2 FQGTGA. This CDR3 has 16 residues. V shed 5 bases and J shed 1 base, with 15 bases lying between them. CDR3 bases: TGTGCCAGCAGCCCCCAGGGGGGTGAGTCCTACAATGAGCAGTTCTTC. It is translated as CASSPQGGESYNEQFF.

The J gene is TRBJ1-2, the V gene TRBV28; possible D gene TRBD1, 5 bases. Germline CDR1 is MDHEN and CDR2 is SYDVKM. V lost 6 bases and J lost 5, with 13 bases in between. The CDR3 is made up of 13 amino acids. The CDR3 loop reads CASSPGGRYGYTF. The DNA for the CDR3 is TGTGCCAGCAGCCCCGGGGGTCGATATGGCTACACCTTC.

Note on this clone: A much larger clone is a single base away; this may be a read error. The same CDR3 arises from other DNA sequences in this sample as well. The gene calls are TRBV5-6 and TRBJ1-1; unclear D gene. The CDR3 covers 13 residues. CDR1 is SGHDT and CDR2 is YYEEEE in the germline V gene. The CDR3 DNA follows: TGTGCCAGCAGCTTGGGAGGCCCCCCTGAAGCTTTTTTT. It is translated as CASSLGGPPEAFF.

The V call is TRBV13, the J call TRBJ2-2, with D unresolved. The V end was cut by 2 bases, the J end by 0 bases, with 16 bases between. Per germline, CDR1 PRHDT and CDR2 FYEKMQ (reference sequence). The CDR3 covers 18 residues. The CDR3 is CASSLNIRQDANTGELFF. Written as DNA, the CDR3 is TGTGCCAGCAGCTTAAACATTCGGCAGGATGCGAACACCGGGGAGCTGTTTTTT.

The chain carries TRBV5-4 and TRBJ1-2; 8 positions agree with TRBD1. From germline, CDR1 is SGHNT and CDR2 YYREEE (reference sequence). The CDR3 covers 13 residues. Trimming at V came to 4 bases and at J to 4 bases, leaving 3 bases not matched to a gene. CDR3 sequence: CASSEDRGYGYTF. The DNA for the CDR3 is TGTGCCAGCAGCGAAGACAGGGGCTATGGCTACACCTTC.

The chain couples TRBV5-6 to TRBJ1-2; TRBD1 aligns across 8 bases. In germline, CDR1 is SGHDT, CDR2 YYEEEE. J was trimmed by 1 base and V by 7 bases; bases with no gene match: 12. The CDR3 is made up of 16 amino acids. The CDR3 loop reads CASGRDRGRNNYGYTF. In nucleotides, the CDR3 is TGTGCCAGCGGAAGAGACAGGGGAAGAAATAACTATGGCTACACCTTC. The whole variable domain, remainder taken from reference TRBV5-6 and TRBJ1-2, is DAGVTQSPTHLIKTRGQQVTLRCSPKSGHDTVSWYQQALGQGPQFIFQYYEEEERQRGNFPDRFSGHQFPNYSSELNVNALLLGDSALYLCASGRDRGRNNYGYTFGSGTRLTVV.

The chain couples TRBV10-3 to TRBJ1-4, with a weak D call TRBD1 (6 bases). The CDR3 extends over 14 amino acids. CDR1 and CDR2 from the germline V gene are ENHRY and SYGVKD. Trimming cost V 3 bases and J 7 bases, with 12 bases left between them. The CDR3 is CAISDGQFREKLFF. For the CDR3, the DNA is TGTGCCATCAGTGACGGACAGTTTCGTGAAAAACTGTTTTTT.

The chain employs TRBV10-3 and TRBJ1-5, with no clear D. V lost 6 bases, J lost 6 bases, and 21 bases lay in between. The CDR3 is 16 amino acids. Germline CDR1 and CDR2: ENHRY and SYGVKD. CDR3 in amino acids: CAISGTVPGSGQPQHF. As DNA, the CDR3 is TGTGCCATCAGCGGCACAGTCCCGGGGTCAGGTCAGCCCCAGCATTTT.

The rearrangement uses TRBV18 and TRBJ1-1; 8 bases are a match to TRBD1. The CDR3 is 14 residues long. The V gene's germline CDR1 is KGHSH and CDR2 LQKENI. V was clipped by 5 bases and J by 1 base; unmatched bases: 3. CDR3 in DNA: TGTGCCAGCTCATTAGGACAGGGGAACACTGAAGCTTTCTTT. It yields the protein CASSLGQGNTEAFF.

The chain joins TRBV5-1 to TRBJ1-2, with D unresolved. Looked up from germline, CDR1 is SGHRS and CDR2 is YFSETQ. The CDR3 extends over 13 amino acids. V was trimmed by 1 base and J by 2 bases, leaving 6 bases between them. The CDR3 DNA sequence: TGCGCCAGCAGCTTGACAGTGAACTATGGCTACACCTTC. Its translation is CASSLTVNYGYTF.

The rearrangement joins TRBV29-1 to TRBJ1-1, with D possibly matching TRBD1 (5 bases). V lost 4 bases and J 6 bases, leaving 12 bases between the germline ends. The CDR3 is made up of 12 amino acids. Per germline, CDR1 SQVTM and CDR2 ANQGSEA. CDR3 in DNA: TGCAGCGTTGTTCGGACAAACGCTGAAGCTTTCTTT. This sequence encodes CSVVRTNAEAFF.

CDR3 sequence: CASSGGNEQFF. Here the CDR3 DNA reads TGTGCCAGTAGCGGCGGCAATGAGCAGTTCTTC. This rearrangement joins TRBV19 to TRBJ2-1; D not resolved. V lost 6 bases and J lost 6, with 6 bases in between. Germline assignment: CDR1 LNHDA and CDR2 SQIVND (reference sequence). The CDR3 covers 11 residues.

The chain has TRBV6-1 and TRBJ2-4; 7 nucleotides align to TRBD1. V lost 5 bases, J lost 5 bases, and 3 bases stayed unmatched. From germline, CDR1 is MNHNS and CDR2 SASEGT. CDR3 length equals 13 residues. The CDR3: CASSLTGENIQYF. CDR3 bases: TGTGCCAGCAGTCTAACAGGGGAAAACATTCAGTACTTC.